This TCR beta chain was identified in a study of response to subunit inactivated influenza vaccine. Study findings and constraints: Authors suggested that a seasonal influenza vaccination recruits few new T cells each time.

This clonotype was recorded many times. Its target is not known. Germline V lookup: CDR1 MDHEN, CDR2 SYDVKM. The CDR3 has 11 residues. Trimming took off 9 bases at V and 6 bases at J, with 12 bases between the two ends. TCRdb re-called the RT-PCR reads with MiXCR, one entry per CDR3 protein. The repertoire has about 240,000 distinct CDR3 sequences, 10% to 15% of them found once; the top ten carry under 10%. The sample was non-naive T cells sorted from PBMCs, taken 14 days before vaccination. The chain combines TRBV28 with TRBJ2-7; D gene ambiguous. This receptor was obtained from a man in his forties or fifties who received an inactivated influenza vaccine. The CDR3 reads CASYRWGEQYF. In DNA, the CDR3 is TGTGCCAGTTACCGTTGGGGCGAGCAGTACTTC.